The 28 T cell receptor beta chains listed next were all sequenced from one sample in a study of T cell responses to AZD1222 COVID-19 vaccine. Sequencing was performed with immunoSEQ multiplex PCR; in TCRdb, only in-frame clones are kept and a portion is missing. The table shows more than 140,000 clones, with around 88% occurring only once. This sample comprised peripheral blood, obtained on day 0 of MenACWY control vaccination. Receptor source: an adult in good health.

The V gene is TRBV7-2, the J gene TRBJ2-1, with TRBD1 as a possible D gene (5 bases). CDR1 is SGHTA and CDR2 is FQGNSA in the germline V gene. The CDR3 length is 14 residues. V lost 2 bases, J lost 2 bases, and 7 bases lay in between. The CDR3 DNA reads TGTGCCAGCAGCTTAATGGGGCCCTACAATGAGCAGTTCTTC. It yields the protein CASSLMGPYNEQFF.

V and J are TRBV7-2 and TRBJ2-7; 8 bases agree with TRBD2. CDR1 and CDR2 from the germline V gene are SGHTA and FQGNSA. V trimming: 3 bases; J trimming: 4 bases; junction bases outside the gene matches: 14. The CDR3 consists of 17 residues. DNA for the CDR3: TGTGCCAGCAGCTTCCCCCTGGGGCTAGCGGGTCGGTACGAGCAGTACTTC. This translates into CASSFPLGLAGRYEQYF.

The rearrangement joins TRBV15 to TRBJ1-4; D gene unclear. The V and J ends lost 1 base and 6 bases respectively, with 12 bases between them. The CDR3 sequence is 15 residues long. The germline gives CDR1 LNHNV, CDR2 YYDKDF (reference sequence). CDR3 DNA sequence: TGTGCCACCAGCAGAGGTCTTATTGCTGATGAAAAACTGTTTTTT. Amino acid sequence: CATSRGLIADEKLFF.

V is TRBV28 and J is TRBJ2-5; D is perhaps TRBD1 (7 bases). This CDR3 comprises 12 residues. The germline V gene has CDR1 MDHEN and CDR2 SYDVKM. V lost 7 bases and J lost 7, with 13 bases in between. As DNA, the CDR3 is TGTGCCAGCACCGGACAGGAGGGGACCCAGTACTTC. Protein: CASTGQEGTQYF.

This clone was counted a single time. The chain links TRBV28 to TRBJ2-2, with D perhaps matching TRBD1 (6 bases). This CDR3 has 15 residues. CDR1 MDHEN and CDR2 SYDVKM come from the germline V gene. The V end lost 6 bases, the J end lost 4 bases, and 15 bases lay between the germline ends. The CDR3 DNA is TGTGCCAGCAGCCGGCAGGGGAGAGGCACCGGGGAGCTGTTTTTT. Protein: CASSRQGRGTGELFF.

In nucleotides, the CDR3 is TGTGCCTGGAGTGTACGGGCCCGAAAGGAAAAACTGTTTTTT. Protein sequence: CAWSVRARKEKLFF. The V call is TRBV30, the J call TRBJ1-4; unclear D gene. This CDR3 spans 14 amino acids. Germline CDR1 is GTSNPN and CDR2 is SVGIG (reference sequence). V was cut by 0 bases and J by 8 bases, with 13 bases left in between.

The CDR3 loop is CASSESGGGLRPQYF. The CDR3, as DNA: TGTGCCAGCAGTGAATCGGGCGGCGGCCTGAGGCCCCAGTATTTT. J is TRBJ2-3 and V is TRBV25-1, with D unresolved. The CDR3 consists of 15 residues. Germline assignment: CDR1 MGHDK and CDR2 SYGVNS. Trimming pared 1 base from V and 12 bases from J, leaving 20 bases between.

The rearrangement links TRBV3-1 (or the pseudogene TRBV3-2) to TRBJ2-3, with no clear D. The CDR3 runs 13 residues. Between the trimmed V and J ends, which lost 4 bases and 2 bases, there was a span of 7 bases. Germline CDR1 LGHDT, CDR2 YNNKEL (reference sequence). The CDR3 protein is CASSPEDTDTQYF. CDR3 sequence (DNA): TGTGCCAGCAGCCCAGAAGACACAGATACGCAGTATTTT.

For the CDR3, the DNA is TGTGCCTGGAGTGCGTGGAGGGGCGAGCAGTACTTC. It codes for CAWSAWRGEQYF. V usage is TRBV30 and J usage is TRBJ2-7; possibly TRBD2 for D (6 bases). CDR1 and CDR2 (germline): GTSNPN, SVGIG (reference sequence). This CDR3 region has 12 residues. V was clipped by 1 base and J by 6 bases, with 10 bases between them.

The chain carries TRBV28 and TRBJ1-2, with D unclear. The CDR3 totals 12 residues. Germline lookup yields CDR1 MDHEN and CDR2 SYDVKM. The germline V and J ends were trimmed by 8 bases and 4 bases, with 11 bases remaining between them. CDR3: CASSSLGYGYTF. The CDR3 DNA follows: TGTGCCAGCTCTTCATTGGGCTATGGCTACACCTTC.

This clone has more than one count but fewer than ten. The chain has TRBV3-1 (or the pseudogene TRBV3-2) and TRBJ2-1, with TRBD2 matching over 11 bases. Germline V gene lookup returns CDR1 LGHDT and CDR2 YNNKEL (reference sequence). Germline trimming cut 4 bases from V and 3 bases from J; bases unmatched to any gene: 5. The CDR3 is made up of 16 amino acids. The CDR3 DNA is TGTGCCAGCAGCCGACCTAGCGGGAGGAACTACAATGAGCAGTTCTTC. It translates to CASSRPSGRNYNEQFF.

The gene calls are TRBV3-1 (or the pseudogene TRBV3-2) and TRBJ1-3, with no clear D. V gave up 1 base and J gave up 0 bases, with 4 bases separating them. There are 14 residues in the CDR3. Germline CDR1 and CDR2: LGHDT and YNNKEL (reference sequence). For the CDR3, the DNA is TGTGCCAGCAGCCAAGCTTCCTCTGGAAACACCATATATTTT. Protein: CASSQASSGNTIYF.

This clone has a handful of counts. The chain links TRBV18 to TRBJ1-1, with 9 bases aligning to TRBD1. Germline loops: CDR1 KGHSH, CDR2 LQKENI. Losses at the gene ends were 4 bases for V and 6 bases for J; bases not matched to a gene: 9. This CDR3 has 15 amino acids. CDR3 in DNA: TGTGCCAGCTCACTTTCAACAGGGGGCTTGTCTGAAGCTTTCTTT. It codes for CASSLSTGGLSEAFF.

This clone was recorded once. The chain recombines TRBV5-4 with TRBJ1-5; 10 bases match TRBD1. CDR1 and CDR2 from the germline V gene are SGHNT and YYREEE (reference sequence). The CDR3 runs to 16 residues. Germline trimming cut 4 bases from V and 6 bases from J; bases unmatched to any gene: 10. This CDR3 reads CASSPGPTGGGQPQHF. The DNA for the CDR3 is TGTGCCAGCAGCCCGGGACCGACAGGGGGCGGTCAGCCCCAGCATTTT.

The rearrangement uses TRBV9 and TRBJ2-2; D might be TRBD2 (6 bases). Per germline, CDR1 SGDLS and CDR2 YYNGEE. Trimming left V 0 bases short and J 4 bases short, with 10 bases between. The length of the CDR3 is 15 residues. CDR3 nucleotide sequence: TGTGCCAGCAGCGTAGTGGGAGGCGGCACCGGGGAGCTGTTTTTT. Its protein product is CASSVVGGGTGELFF.

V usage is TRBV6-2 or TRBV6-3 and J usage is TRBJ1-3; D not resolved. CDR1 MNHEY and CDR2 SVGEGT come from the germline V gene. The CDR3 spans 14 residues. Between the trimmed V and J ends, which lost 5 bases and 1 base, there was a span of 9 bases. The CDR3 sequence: CASSGPLSGNTIYF. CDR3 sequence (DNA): TGTGCCAGCAGTGGGCCTCTGTCTGGAAACACCATATATTTT.

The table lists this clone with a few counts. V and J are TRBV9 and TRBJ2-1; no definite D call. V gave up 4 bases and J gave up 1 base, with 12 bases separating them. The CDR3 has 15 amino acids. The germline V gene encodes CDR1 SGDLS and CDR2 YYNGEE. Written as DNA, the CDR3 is TGTGCCAGCAGCTTAGGGTTGAATTCCTACAATGAGCAGTTCTTC. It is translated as CASSLGLNSYNEQFF.

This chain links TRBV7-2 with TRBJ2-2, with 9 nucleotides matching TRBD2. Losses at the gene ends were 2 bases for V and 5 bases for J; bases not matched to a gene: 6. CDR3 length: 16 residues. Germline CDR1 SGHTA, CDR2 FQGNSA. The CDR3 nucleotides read TGTGCCAGCAGCTTATTTAGCGGGGGAGCGACCGGGGAGCTGTTTTTT. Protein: CASSLFSGGATGELFF.

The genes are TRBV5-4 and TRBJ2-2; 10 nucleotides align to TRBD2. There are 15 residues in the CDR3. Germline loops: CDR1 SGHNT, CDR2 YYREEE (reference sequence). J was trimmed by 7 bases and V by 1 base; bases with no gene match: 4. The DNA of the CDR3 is TGTGCCAGCAGCTTGACCGGGACTAGCGTCGGGGAGCTGTTTTTT. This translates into CASSLTGTSVGELFF.

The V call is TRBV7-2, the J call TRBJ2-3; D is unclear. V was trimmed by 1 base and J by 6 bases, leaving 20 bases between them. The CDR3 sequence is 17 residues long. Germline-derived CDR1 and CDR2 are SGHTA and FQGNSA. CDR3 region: CASSLVARATNWDTQYF. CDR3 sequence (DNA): TGTGCCAGCAGCTTAGTAGCACGAGCTACGAACTGGGATACGCAGTATTTT. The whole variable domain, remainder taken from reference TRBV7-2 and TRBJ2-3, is GAGVSQSPSNKVTEKGKDVELRCDPISGHTALYWYRQSLGQGLEFLIYFQGNSAPDKSGLPSDRFSAERTGGSVSTLTIQRTQQEDSAVYLCASSLVARATNWDTQYFGPGTRLTVL.

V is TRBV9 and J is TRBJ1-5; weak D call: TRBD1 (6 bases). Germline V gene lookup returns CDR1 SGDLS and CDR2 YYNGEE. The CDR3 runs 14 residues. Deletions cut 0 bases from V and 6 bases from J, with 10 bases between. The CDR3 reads CASSVGQGSQPQHF. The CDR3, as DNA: TGTGCCAGCAGCGTAGGCCAGGGGAGTCAGCCCCAGCATTTT.

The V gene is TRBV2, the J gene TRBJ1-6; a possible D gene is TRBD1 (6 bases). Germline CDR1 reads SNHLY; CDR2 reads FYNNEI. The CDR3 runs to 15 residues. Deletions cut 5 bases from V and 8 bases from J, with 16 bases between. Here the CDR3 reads CASSSEGGTDSPLHF. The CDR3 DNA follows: TGTGCCAGCAGTTCAGAAGGGGGTACCGATTCACCCCTCCACTTT.

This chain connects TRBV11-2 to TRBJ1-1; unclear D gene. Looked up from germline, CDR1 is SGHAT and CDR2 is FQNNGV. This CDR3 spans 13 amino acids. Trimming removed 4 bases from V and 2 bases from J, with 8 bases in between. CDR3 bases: TGTGCCAGCAGCTCTACGACAAACACTGAAGCTTTCTTT. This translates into CASSSTTNTEAFF.

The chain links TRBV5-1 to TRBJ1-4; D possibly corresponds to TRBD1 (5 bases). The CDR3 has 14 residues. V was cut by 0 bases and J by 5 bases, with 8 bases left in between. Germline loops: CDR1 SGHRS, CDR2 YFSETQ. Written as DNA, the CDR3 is TGCGCCAGCAGCTTGGCCCAGGGAAATGAAAAACTGTTTTTT. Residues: CASSLAQGNEKLFF. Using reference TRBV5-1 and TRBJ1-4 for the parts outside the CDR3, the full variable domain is KAGVTQTPRYLIKTRGQQVTLSCSPISGHRSVSWYQQTPGQGLQFLFEYFSETQRNKGNFPGRFSGRQFSNSRSEMNVSTLELGDSALYLCASSLAQGNEKLFFGSGTQLSVL.

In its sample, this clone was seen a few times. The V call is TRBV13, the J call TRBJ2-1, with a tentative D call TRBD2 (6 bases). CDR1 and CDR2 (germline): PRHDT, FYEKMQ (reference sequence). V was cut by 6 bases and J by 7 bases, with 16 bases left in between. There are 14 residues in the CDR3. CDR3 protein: CASRAPAAGNEQFF. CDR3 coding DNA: TGTGCCAGCAGAGCCCCAGCGGCGGGGAATGAGCAGTTCTTC.

The CDR3 DNA sequence: TGTGCCAGCAGTTATTTGGGTGGCTACACCTTC. Protein: CASSYLGGYTF. This chain uses TRBV6-5 with TRBJ1-2; D is uncertain. The CDR3 has 11 amino acids. Germline V gene sequence: CDR1 MNHEY, CDR2 SVGAGI. V was shortened by 3 bases and J by 7 bases, with 6 bases between the two germline ends.

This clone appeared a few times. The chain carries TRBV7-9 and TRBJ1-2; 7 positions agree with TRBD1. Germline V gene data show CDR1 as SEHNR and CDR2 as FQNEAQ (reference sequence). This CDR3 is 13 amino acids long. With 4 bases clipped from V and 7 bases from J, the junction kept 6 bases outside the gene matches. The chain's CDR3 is CASSSFDRAGYTF. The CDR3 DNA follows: TGTGCCAGCAGCTCTTTTGACAGGGCTGGCTACACCTTC.

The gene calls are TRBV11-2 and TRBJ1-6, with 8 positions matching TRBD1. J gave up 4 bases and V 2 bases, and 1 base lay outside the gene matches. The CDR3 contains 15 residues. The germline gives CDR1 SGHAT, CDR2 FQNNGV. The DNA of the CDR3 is TGTGCCAGCAGCTTACGGACAGGGTATAATTCACCCCTCCACTTT. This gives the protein CASSLRTGYNSPLHF.